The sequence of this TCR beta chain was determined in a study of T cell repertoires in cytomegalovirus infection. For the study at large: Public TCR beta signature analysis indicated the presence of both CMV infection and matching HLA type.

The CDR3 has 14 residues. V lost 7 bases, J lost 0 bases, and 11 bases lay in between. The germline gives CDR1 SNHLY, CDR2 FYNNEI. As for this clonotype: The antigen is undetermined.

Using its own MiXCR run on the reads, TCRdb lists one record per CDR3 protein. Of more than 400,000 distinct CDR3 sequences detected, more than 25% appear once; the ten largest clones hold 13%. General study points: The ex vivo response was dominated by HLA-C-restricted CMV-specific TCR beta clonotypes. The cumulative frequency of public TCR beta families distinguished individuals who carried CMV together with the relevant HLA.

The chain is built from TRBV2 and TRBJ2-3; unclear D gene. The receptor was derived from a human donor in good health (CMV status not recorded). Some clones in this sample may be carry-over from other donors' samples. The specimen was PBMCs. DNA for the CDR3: TGTGCCAGCAAAGCTCGACTGAGCACAGATACGCAGTATTTT. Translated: CASKARLSTDTQYF.